The 23 T cell receptor beta chains listed next were all sequenced from one sample in a study of CD8 T cells in ankylosing spondylitis. TCRdb reprocessed the 5' RACE reads with MiXCR, giving one entry per CDR3 protein. Here the sample spans some 120,000 distinct CDR3 sequences, around 15% being singletons. Sample: blood, either unsorted or a sorted T cell fraction (not recorded which). These receptors were obtained from a female donor with ankylosing spondylitis or in good health (not recorded which).

In its sample, this clonotype was seen many times. This rearrangement joins TRBV20-1 to TRBJ2-1, with 13 bases lining up with TRBD2. Losses at the gene ends were 2 bases for V and 7 bases for J; bases not matched to a gene: 5. The germline CDR1 and CDR2 sequences are DFQATT and SNEGSKA (reference sequence). This CDR3 region has 15 residues. The chain's CDR3 is CSARPGTSGINEQFF. Written as DNA, the CDR3 is TGCAGTGCTAGACCCGGGACTAGCGGGATTAATGAGCAGTTCTTC.

At least ten counts were recorded for this clonotype. V and J are TRBV20-1 and TRBJ1-1, with D possibly TRBD1 on 5 matching bases. Germline assignment: CDR1 DFQATT and CDR2 SNEGSKA (reference sequence). V dropped 6 bases and J dropped 2 bases, with 16 bases sitting between them. CDR3 length: 14 residues. CDR3 amino acids: CSAHSGTANTEAFF. CDR3 sequence (DNA): TGCAGTGCCCACTCCGGGACGGCAAACACTGAAGCTTTCTTT.

This clonotype has more than one count but fewer than ten. This chain uses TRBV5-1 with TRBJ2-7, with D tentatively TRBD1 or TRBD2 (5 bases each). CDR1 and CDR2 (germline): SGHRS, YFSETQ. The CDR3 runs 15 residues. Trimming removed 6 bases at V and 0 bases at J, with 16 bases between. CDR3 nucleotide sequence: TGCGCCAGCACCCCGGATGGGGGAGTCTCCTACGAGCAGTACTTC. Amino acid sequence: CASTPDGGVSYEQYF.

The chain joins TRBV7-8 to TRBJ1-5, with D possibly matching TRBD1 (5 bases). Germline lookup yields CDR1 SGHVS and CDR2 FQNEAQ. Trimming left V 4 bases short and J 0 bases short, with 10 bases between. This CDR3 is built from 15 residues. CDR3 loop: CASSYGTASNQPQHF. The CDR3 nucleotides read TGTGCCAGCAGCTACGGGACGGCTAGCAATCAGCCCCAGCATTTT.

This clonotype has just one count. A much larger clone is a single base away; this may be a read error. The chain has TRBV2 and TRBJ2-7; D call uncertain. V was trimmed by 11 bases and J by 4 bases, leaving 9 bases between them. This CDR3 contains 10 residues. Germline assignment: CDR1 SNHLY and CDR2 FYNNEI. CDR3 in amino acids: CAGKGYEQYF. CDR3 nucleotides: TGTGCCGGCAAAGGGTACGAGCAGTACTTC.

This clonotype turned up a few times. The chain recombines TRBV3-1 with TRBJ1-2, with D uncertain. The CDR3 covers 13 residues. The V gene's germline CDR1 is LGHDT and CDR2 YNNKEL (reference sequence). Between the trimmed V and J ends, which lost 2 bases and 3 bases, there was a span of 7 bases. The CDR3: CASSQRTDYGYTF. In DNA, the CDR3 is TGTGCCAGCAGCCAACGGACCGACTATGGCTACACCTTC.

The V call is TRBV28, the J call TRBJ2-1, with a weak D call TRBD2 (6 bases). The CDR3 runs 12 residues. Germline assignment: CDR1 MDHEN and CDR2 SYDVKM. Trimming shortened V by 5 bases and J by 10 bases, and 12 bases separated the two germline ends. The CDR3 DNA is TGTGCCAGCAGTGCGGGACGATGGGAGCAGTTCTTC. This translates into CASSAGRWEQFF. Full variable domain (outside the CDR3, taken from reference TRBV28 and TRBJ2-1): DVKVTQSSRYLVKRTGEKVFLECVQDMDHENMFWYRQDPGLGLRLIYFSYDVKMKEKGDIPEGYSVSREKKERFSLILESASTNQTSMYLCASSAGRWEQFFGPGTRLTVL.

This clonotype was counted a few times. V gene TRBV28 combines with J gene TRBJ1-6; tentatively, D is TRBD1 (6 bases). The ends were cut back, 7 bases at V and 9 bases at J, with 13 bases in the middle. Germline assignment: CDR1 MDHEN and CDR2 SYDVKM. The CDR3 is 13 residues long. CDR3 loop: CASKAGVTSPLHF. Here the CDR3 DNA reads TGTGCCAGCAAGGCAGGGGTCACTTCACCCCTCCACTTT. The full variable domain, in which reference TRBV28 and TRBJ1-6 provide the parts outside the CDR3, is DVKVTQSSRYLVKRTGEKVFLECVQDMDHENMFWYRQDPGLGLRLIYFSYDVKMKEKGDIPEGYSVSREKKERFSLILESASTNQTSMYLCASKAGVTSPLHFGNGTRLTVT.

This clonotype has just a few counts. The chain joins TRBV5-1 to TRBJ1-1; perhaps TRBD1 as D (6 bases). The CDR3 contains 14 residues. V lost 2 bases to trimming and J lost 0 bases, with 8 bases between them. Per germline, CDR1 SGHRS and CDR2 YFSETQ. CDR3 protein: CASSFGTLNTEAFF. DNA for the CDR3: TGCGCCAGCAGCTTCGGGACACTGAACACTGAAGCTTTCTTT. The entire variable domain, with the rest obtained from reference TRBV5-1 and TRBJ1-1, is as follows: KAGVTQTPRYLIKTRGQQVTLSCSPISGHRSVSWYQQTPGQGLQFLFEYFSETQRNKGNFPGRFSGRQFSNSRSEMNVSTLELGDSALYLCASSFGTLNTEAFFGQGTRLTVV.

This clonotype was found many times. The chain uses TRBV6-5 and TRBJ2-6; D not resolved. CDR3 length: 14 amino acids. Per the germline V gene, CDR1 is MNHEY and CDR2 is SVGAGI. V lost 0 bases and J 3 bases, leaving 3 bases between the germline ends. The CDR3 coding sequence is TGTGCCAGCAGTTACTCGAATGGGGCCAACGTCCTGACTTTC. Protein: CASSYSNGANVLTF.

DNA of the CDR3: TGTGCCAGCACTACCGTGGGGCGGGAGCAGTACTTC. It translates to CASTTVGREQYF. The genes are TRBV6-2 or TRBV6-3 and TRBJ2-7; D is possibly TRBD1 (5 bases). The germline gives CDR1 MNHEY, CDR2 SVGEGT. V lost 7 bases and J 7 bases, leaving 14 bases between the germline ends. This CDR3 has 12 residues.

This clonotype was detected a few times. In DNA, the CDR3 is TGCAGTGCTCTACAGGGCGTCCGAACAGATACGCAGTATTTT. The encoded protein is CSALQGVRTDTQYF. The chain carries TRBV20-1 and TRBJ2-3; possibly TRBD1 for D (6 bases). Germline values: CDR1 DFQATT, CDR2 SNEGSKA (reference sequence). The CDR3 covers 14 residues. Trimming stripped 5 bases from V and 3 bases from J, with 15 bases between.

In this sample, this clonotype turned up many times. The chain carries TRBV2 and TRBJ2-2; perhaps TRBD2 as D (5 bases). Trimming removed 5 bases from V and 2 bases from J, with 18 bases in between. CDR3 size: 17 residues. The germline gives CDR1 SNHLY, CDR2 FYNNEI. Here the CDR3 DNA reads TGTGCCAGCAGTCGTGTTCGGCTAGCCATAAACACCGGGGAGCTGTTTTTT. This sequence encodes CASSRVRLAINTGELFF. Full variable domain (missing parts from reference TRBV2 and TRBJ2-2): EPEVTQTPSHQVTQMGQEVILRCVPISNHLYFYWYRQILGQKVEFLVSFYNNEISEKSEIFDDQFSVERPDGSNFTLKIRSTKLEDSAMYFCASSRVRLAINTGELFFGEGSRLTVL.

This chain uses TRBV7-8 with TRBJ2-5; 8 bases match TRBD1. V trimming: 0 bases; J trimming: 1 base; junction bases outside the gene matches: 7. CDR3 length: 17 residues. CDR1 is SGHVS and CDR2 is FQNEAQ in the germline V gene. DNA of the CDR3: TGTGCCAGCAGCTTAGCCAGCGGACAGGGATCCCAAGAGACCCAGTACTTC. This gives the protein CASSLASGQGSQETQYF. The full variable domain, rest sourced from reference TRBV7-8 and TRBJ2-5, is GAGVSQSPRYKVAKRGQDVALRCDPISGHVSLFWYQQALGQGPEFLTYFQNEAQLDKSGLPSDRFFAERPEGSVSTLKIQRTQQEDSAVYLCASSLASGQGSQETQYFGPGTRLLVL.

This clonotype was observed a handful of times. The rearrangement uses TRBV27 and TRBJ2-5, with 15 bases fitting TRBD2. The CDR3 is 17 residues long. Germline loops: CDR1 MNHEY, CDR2 SMNVEV (reference sequence). The ends lost 2 bases at V and 3 bases at J; junction bases unmatched: 4. CDR3 nucleotides: TGTGCCAGCAGTTTAGCCGGACTAGCGGGAGGGAAAGAGACCCAGTACTTC. It codes for CASSLAGLAGGKETQYF.

This clonotype was recorded at least ten times. In nucleotides, the CDR3 is TGTGCCAGCAAGGAGAGCCGACTATACAATGAGCAGTTCTTC. This codes for CASKESRLYNEQFF. The chain is built from TRBV27 and TRBJ2-1; tentative D call: TRBD2 (5 bases). Germline V lookup: CDR1 MNHEY, CDR2 SMNVEV (reference sequence). CDR3 length: 14 residues. The germline V and J ends were trimmed by 7 bases and 4 bases, with 14 bases remaining between them.

V usage is TRBV12-3 or TRBV12-4 and J usage is TRBJ1-2, with D possibly TRBD1 on 6 matching bases. The germline V and J ends were trimmed by 6 bases and 4 bases, with 12 bases remaining between them. CDR3 size: 13 residues. As DNA, the CDR3 is TGTGCCAGCAGACAGGACAGATCCTATGGCTACACCTTC. It codes for CASRQDRSYGYTF.

This clonotype was detected a few times. The J gene is TRBJ2-1, the V gene TRBV6-5, with 9 bases identical to TRBD2. The CDR3 contains 17 residues. From germline, CDR1 is MNHEY and CDR2 SVGAGI. V gave up 0 bases and J gave up 2 bases; unmatched junction bases: 5. This CDR3 is CASSYSGLAGAYNEQFF. CDR3 bases: TGTGCCAGCAGTTACTCGGGACTAGCCGGGGCCTACAATGAGCAGTTCTTC.

This clonotype came up many times. The chain joins TRBV5-1 to TRBJ2-1; TRBD2 matches 8 bases. The CDR3 length is 13 residues. Germline values: CDR1 SGHRS, CDR2 YFSETQ. V trimming: 1 base; J trimming: 12 bases; junction bases outside the gene matches: 6. In DNA, the CDR3 is TGCGCCAGCAGCTTGACCCCGGGACTAGGGCAGTTCTTC. Translation: CASSLTPGLGQFF.

The chain combines TRBV5-1 with TRBJ2-3, with 7 bases matching TRBD1. The V and J ends lost 2 bases and 3 bases, in that order; junction bases with no gene match: 6. The CDR3 runs to 15 residues. From germline, CDR1 is SGHRS and CDR2 YFSETQ. The CDR3 sequence is CASSFDRVMTDTQYF. For the CDR3, the DNA is TGCGCCAGCAGCTTCGACAGGGTTATGACAGATACGCAGTATTTT.

This clonotype was detected many times. This chain's CDR3 is CSGNGLAGGDTQYF. The CDR3 region has the DNA TGCAGCGGGAATGGACTAGCGGGAGGGGATACGCAGTATTTT. V gene TRBV29-1 combines with J gene TRBJ2-3; TRBD2 matches at 15 bases. The V and J ends lost 7 bases and 6 bases, in that order; junction bases with no gene match: 5. Germline CDR1 is SQVTM and CDR2 is ANQGSEA. This CDR3 has 14 amino acids.

This clonotype was seen many times. This chain connects TRBV9 to TRBJ1-6; D perhaps matches TRBD1 (5 bases). The CDR3 totals 14 residues. Deletions cut 3 bases from V and 8 bases from J, with 12 bases between. The V gene's germline CDR1 is SGDLS and CDR2 YYNGEE. CDR3 residues: CASSADSADSPLHF. The CDR3 DNA reads TGTGCCAGCAGCGCCGACAGCGCGGATTCACCCCTCCACTTT.

This clonotype has a handful of counts. V is TRBV5-1 and J is TRBJ2-7, with TRBD2 matching 8 bases. The CDR3 is made up of 13 amino acids. After removal of 1 base from V and 5 bases from J, the junction contained 2 bases not matched to a gene. Germline values: CDR1 SGHRS, CDR2 YFSETQ. The CDR3 loop is CASSLPAGDEQYF. The CDR3 DNA sequence: TGCGCCAGCAGCTTGCCAGCGGGGGACGAGCAGTACTTC.